A selection of T cell receptor beta chains follows, all from one sample in a study of Graves' ophthalmopathy and Graves' hyperthyroidism. TCRdb re-derived calls from the multiplex PCR reads in MiXCR, one entry per CDR3 protein. The repertoire has 650,000 to 800,000 distinct CDR3 sequences, over 40% of them found once; the top ten carry more than 2.5%. The sequencing input was peripheral blood. Receptor source: an adult man with Graves' ophthalmopathy. Each CDR3 is given with its conserved first and last residue. A D gene is named only where the DNA matches it firmly. Not all rows give a size; the values are once, few, many and, for expanded clones, a class.

j_call v_call clone_size d_call cdr3_nt cdr3_aa
TRBJ1-5 TRBV10-3 many NA TGTGCCATCAGTGACCCGGACCGACACAATCAGCCCCAGCATTTT CAISDPDRHNQPQHF
TRBJ2-5 TRBV11-2 NA NA TGTGCCAGCAGTCCCCCCTCTTTCCGGGGAGAGACCCAGTACTTC CASSPPSFRGETQYF
TRBJ1-1 TRBV29-1 NA TRBD1 TGCAGCTTCGACAGGGGGCGAACTGAAGCTTTCTTT CSFDRGRTEAFF
TRBJ2-7 TRBV19 few NA TGTGCCAGTAGTGCTAGCCCGGGACAAGCCTCCTACGAGCAGTACTTC CASSASPGQASYEQYF
TRBJ2-2 TRBV10-3 few NA TGTGCCACCCAGGGGGGAGGGGAGCTGTTTTTT CATQGGGELFF
TRBJ1-5 TRBV10-3 NA TRBD1 TGTGCCAGCAAGGTTGAATGGGACAGCTGGAGAAGCAATCAGCCCCAGCATTTT CASKVEWDSWRSNQPQHF
TRBJ2-7 TRBV7-7 many NA TGTGCTAGCAGCTTTTCGGCTACCGACGAGCAGTACTTC CASSFSATDEQYF
TRBJ1-2 TRBV11-2 many NA TGTGCCAGCAGACCAAACCGGGGTCACACTAACTATGGCTACACCTTC CASRPNRGHTNYGYTF
TRBJ2-5 TRBV4-3 many NA TGCGCCAGCAGCCGATTTCCCCAAGAGACCCAGTACTTC CASSRFPQETQYF
TRBJ2-7 TRBV12-5 NA NA TGTGCTAGTGGTTTGAGCAACAGGGACGAGCAGTACTTC CASGLSNRDEQYF
TRBJ1-4 TRBV7-9 NA TRBD1 TGTGCCAGCAGCGGCTACGGGACAGGGGGCGGCGGAAAACTGTTTTTT CASSGYGTGGGGKLFF
TRBJ2-7 TRBV29-1 many NA TGCAGCGCCGCAAAGGGTATCCCCTACGAGCAGTACTTC CSAAKGIPYEQYF
TRBJ2-7 TRBV29-1 NA TRBD1 TGCAGCGTACGAGCCGGGACAGGGACCCACGAGCAGTACTTC CSVRAGTGTHEQYF
TRBJ2-7 TRBV7-9 NA NA TGTGCCAGCAGTTACTCGCAGGGGTCGGTATACGATCAGTACTTC CASSYSQGSVYDQYF
TRBJ1-2 TRBV19 many TRBD1 TGTGCCAGTAGTACGGGGGACAGGATCTACACCTTC CASSTGDRIYTF
TRBJ2-7 TRBV19 NA NA TGTGCCAGTAGTCTCTGGCAGGGAGGTGTAAATGAGCAGTACTTC CASSLWQGGVNEQYF
TRBJ2-5 TRBV9 NA TRBD1 TGTGCCAGCAGCGTGGGACAGGCCACGGGGGAGACCCAGTACTTC CASSVGQATGETQYF
TRBJ1-6 TRBV2 NA TRBD1 TGTGCCAGCTCACCAACGAGGGACAGAAATTCACCCCTCCACTTT CASSPTRDRNSPLHF
TRBJ2-7 TRBV5-4 NA NA TGCGCCAGCAGCCACGTTGGGGGGTCGGGGCAGTACTTC CASSHVGGSGQYF
TRBJ2-6 TRBV29-1 NA TRBD1 TGCAGCGCCGGCGACAGGGGGCCAGAGGTGAACACTGAAGCTTTC CSAGDRGPEVNTEAF
TRBJ2-3 TRBV7-6 NA TRBD1 TGTGCCAGCAACCCCGGGACAGGGGACGATACGCAGTATTTT CASNPGTGDDTQYF
TRBJ1-6 TRBV11-2 NA TRBD1 TGTGCCAGCAGCTTTGGGGGACAGGGAGATTCACCCCTCCACTTT CASSFGGQGDSPLHF